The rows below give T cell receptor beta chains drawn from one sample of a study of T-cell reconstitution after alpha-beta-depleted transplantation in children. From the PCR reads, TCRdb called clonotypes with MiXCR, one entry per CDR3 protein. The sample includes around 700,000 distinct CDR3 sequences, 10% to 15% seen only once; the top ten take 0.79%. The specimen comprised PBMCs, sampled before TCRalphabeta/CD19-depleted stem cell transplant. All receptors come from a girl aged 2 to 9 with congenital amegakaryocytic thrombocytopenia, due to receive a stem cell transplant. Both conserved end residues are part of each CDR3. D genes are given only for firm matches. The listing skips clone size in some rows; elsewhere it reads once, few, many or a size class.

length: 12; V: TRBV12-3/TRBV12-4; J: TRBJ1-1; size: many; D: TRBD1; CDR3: CASRPTGVEAFF; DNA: TGTGCCAGCAGACCGACAGGGGTGGAAGCTTTCTTT
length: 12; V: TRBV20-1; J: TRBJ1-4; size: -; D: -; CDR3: CGANGRNEKLFF; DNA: TGCGGTGCTAACGGCCGTAATGAAAAACTGTTTTTT
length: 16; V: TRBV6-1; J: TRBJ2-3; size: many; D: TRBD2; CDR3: CASSEKVGGREDTQYF; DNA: TGTGCCAGCAGTGAAAAAGTCGGCGGGAGGGAAGATACGCAGTATTTT
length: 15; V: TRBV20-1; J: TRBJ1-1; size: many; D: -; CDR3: CSARPSGRLNTEAFF; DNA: TGCAGTGCTAGACCGTCGGGACGTTTGAACACTGAAGCTTTCTTT
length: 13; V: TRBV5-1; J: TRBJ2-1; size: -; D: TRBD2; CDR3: CASLPGGGGEQFF; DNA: TGCGCCAGTCTCCCGGGGGGAGGCGGTGAGCAGTTCTTC
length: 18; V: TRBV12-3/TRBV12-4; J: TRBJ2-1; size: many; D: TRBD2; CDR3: CASSSDPTSGSSLNEQFF; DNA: TGTGCCAGCAGTTCCGACCCGACTAGCGGGTCCTCTCTCAATGAGCAGTTCTTC
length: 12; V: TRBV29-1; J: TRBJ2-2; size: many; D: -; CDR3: CSAGRLGVELFF; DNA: TGCAGCGCCGGCCGACTAGGGGTGGAGCTGTTTTTT
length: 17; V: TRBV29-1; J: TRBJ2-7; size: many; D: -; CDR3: CSVRVSVGGTPSYEQYF; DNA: TGCAGCGTTCGGGTCTCGGTTGGGGGAACCCCCTCCTACGAGCAGTACTTC
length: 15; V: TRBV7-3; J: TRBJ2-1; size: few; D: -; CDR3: CASSLTFSNYNEQFF; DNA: TGTGCCAGCAGCTTAACGTTCAGTAACTACAATGAGCAGTTCTTC
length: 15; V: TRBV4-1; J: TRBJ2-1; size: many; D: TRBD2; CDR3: CASSPTSGSHNEQFF; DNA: TGCGCCAGCAGTCCAACTAGCGGGAGCCACAATGAGCAGTTCTTC
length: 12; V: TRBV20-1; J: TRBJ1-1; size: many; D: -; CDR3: CSARKQGGEAFF; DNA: TGCAGTGCTAGAAAACAGGGTGGGGAAGCTTTCTTT
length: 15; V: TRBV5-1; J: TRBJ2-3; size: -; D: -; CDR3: CASSFGGDFGGTQYF; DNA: TGCGCCAGCAGCTTCGGCGGGGATTTCGGCGGTACGCAGTATTTT
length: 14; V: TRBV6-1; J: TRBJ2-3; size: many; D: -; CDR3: CASRLSGSTDTQYF; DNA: TGTGCCAGCAGACTTAGCGGAAGCACAGATACGCAGTATTTT
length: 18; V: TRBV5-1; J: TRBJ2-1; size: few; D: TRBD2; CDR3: CASSPWDPLAGNLYEQFF; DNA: TGCGCCAGCAGCCCTTGGGACCCTCTAGCGGGTAATTTGTACGAGCAGTTCTTC
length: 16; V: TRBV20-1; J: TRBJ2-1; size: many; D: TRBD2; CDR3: CSARDLEGLALNEQFF; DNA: TGCAGTGCTAGAGATCTAGAGGGACTAGCGCTCAATGAGCAGTTCTTC
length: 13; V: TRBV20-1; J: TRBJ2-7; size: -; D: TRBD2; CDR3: CSARGAGGPEQYF; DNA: TGCAGTGCTAGAGGGGCGGGAGGGCCCGAGCAGTACTTC